The rows below give T cell receptor beta chains drawn from one sample of a study of T cell responses to AZD1222 COVID-19 vaccine. The repertoire was sequenced with immunoSEQ multiplex PCR; TCRdb's copy has only in-frame clones and lacks some. The sample records approximately 80,000 clones, approximately 83% being singletons. Sequenced here: peripheral blood, sampled 28 days after the second AZD1222 dose. The source is an adult who received the AZD1222 COVID-19 vaccine. CDR3s leave out the opening cysteine and the closing phenylalanine or tryptophan.

cdr3_aa	v_call	j_call
ASSQAFRLLSGNTIY	TRBV3-1/TRBV3-2	TRBJ1-3
ASSYSLSPPTEAF	TRBV6-6	TRBJ1-1
ASSHHQANTEAF	TRBV28	TRBJ1-1
ASALGLAGTQY	TRBV12-5	TRBJ2-5
AIRTSGTGQETQY	TRBV10-3	TRBJ2-5
ASSSGLQGARTEAF	TRBV25-1	TRBJ1-1
ASSLGQGRQPQH	TRBV5-8	TRBJ1-5
ASSRSGFTYEQY	TRBV6-2/TRBV6-3	TRBJ2-7
ASNPERNQPQH	TRBV6-5	TRBJ1-5
ASTLDAVSTGELF	TRBV28	TRBJ2-2
ASSLAGSGNTIY	TRBV28	TRBJ1-3
ASSSWTGNVVYGYT	TRBV7-9	TRBJ1-2
ASRLETGRNQPQH	TRBV6-5	TRBJ1-5
ASSIGGVGYT	TRBV9	TRBJ1-2
ASSFGFGGWAGDYEQY	TRBV28	TRBJ2-7
ASSFVASTDTQY	TRBV7-2	TRBJ2-3
ASSRLARTSTDTQY	TRBV27	TRBJ2-3
ASTLSPGSYNSPLH	TRBV11-2	TRBJ1-6
ASSLEGGNTEAF	TRBV5-1	TRBJ1-1
ATSEGPSGGEQY	TRBV24-1	TRBJ2-7
ASSLLWVYGYT	TRBV12-3/TRBV12-4	TRBJ1-2
ASSLGQVNQPQH	TRBV5-5	TRBJ1-5
ASRGQGWRAF	TRBV27	TRBJ1-1
SVLPGEGNQPQH	TRBV29-1	TRBJ1-5
SANRGGGYT	TRBV29-1	TRBJ1-2
ASREIAGVADTQY	TRBV6-5	TRBJ2-3
AFIRGSYNEQF	TRBV30	TRBJ2-1
ASSRTGGTSTNEKLF	TRBV5-1	TRBJ1-4
AWSVPGVTEAF	TRBV30	TRBJ1-1
ASSQTTGRQPQH	TRBV3-1/TRBV3-2	TRBJ1-5
ASSLLHGASSYNEQF	TRBV7-3	TRBJ2-1
ASSIPGTGVETQY	TRBV19	TRBJ2-5
ASSPRTSAGNTIY	TRBV5-1	TRBJ1-3